This TCR beta chain was profiled in a study of T cells after yellow fever vaccination. Overall study: Fractions of limited cellularity were prepared by means of SMART-Seq v4 Ultra Low Input. Findings of the study overall: The study found a weaker secondary response that peaked faster, day 5 versus 15. Most clones from primary vaccination resurfaced after the booster (approximately 96% CD4, more than 75% CD8).

This clonotype showed up just a few times. The antigen is not known. A 5'RACE template-switching step, the method used to make TCR cDNA, added a universal primer site and UMIs. A single record per CDR3 protein comes from TCRdb applying MiXCR to the 5' RACE reads. This table has more than 300,000 distinct CDR3 sequences, around a tenth appearing once. CDR1 and CDR2 (germline): SGHTA, FQGTGA. V dropped 2 bases and J dropped 6 bases, with 11 bases sitting between them. CDR3 length: 15 residues. Sequences were derived from CD4+ T cells sorted from PBMCs, sampled 45 days after the yellow fever booster vaccination. The rearrangement uses TRBV7-3 and TRBJ1-6; no reliable D call. This TCR was sampled from a man between 18 and 35 years old who received the YFV17D yellow fever vaccine. The CDR3 loop is CASSLFGSPNSPLHF. The CDR3 region has the DNA TGTGCCAGCAGCTTATTCGGCAGCCCTAATTCACCCCTCCACTTT.